Listed here are 3 T cell receptor beta chains from one sample, sequenced in a study of blood T cell repertoires in COVID-19. The repertoire was sequenced with immunoSEQ multiplex PCR; TCRdb's copy has only in-frame clones and lacks some. The sample records more than 200,000 clones, roughly 84% being singletons. The specimen sequenced was peripheral blood. These TCRs come from an elderly woman with COVID-19, enrolled during active disease.

This clone was detected a few times. The chain links TRBV7-2 to TRBJ1-4; D possibly corresponds to TRBD1 (5 bases). Germline-derived CDR1 and CDR2 are SGHTA and FQGNSA. The CDR3 runs to 15 residues. The germline V and J ends were trimmed by 3 bases and 3 bases, with 11 bases remaining between them. CDR3: CASSLAAGSNEKLFF. As DNA, the CDR3 is TGTGCCAGCAGCTTGGCGGCAGGGTCTAATGAAAAACTGTTTTTT.

The chain carries TRBV6-5 and TRBJ1-5; 10 bases fit TRBD1. V was pared by 7 bases and J by 6 bases, with 3 bases of the junction left unmatched. This CDR3 region has 13 residues. The germline gives CDR1 MNHEY, CDR2 SVGAGI. The CDR3 DNA is TGTGCCAGCAACTGGGACAGGGGTCAGCCCCAGCATTTT. Its protein is CASNWDRGQPQHF.

This clone was recorded only once. J is TRBJ1-1 and V is TRBV5-1, with TRBD1 matching over 9 bases. This CDR3 region has 12 residues. Germline trimming cut 4 bases from V and 10 bases from J; bases unmatched to any gene: 5. The germline gives CDR1 SGHRS, CDR2 YFSETQ. DNA for the CDR3: TGCGCCAGCAGCACGGGACAGGGAACAGCTTTCTTT. Translation gives CASSTGQGTAFF.